This entry lists 25 T cell receptor beta chains sequenced from one sample in a study of T-cell reconstitution after alpha-beta-depleted transplantation in children (dated by TCRdb to 2016 to 2017). Libraries were constructed by PCR. This sample was sequenced with an Illumina HiSeq 2500. TCR libraries were prepared with molecular barcoding, using unique molecular identifiers to normalize TCRbeta repertoire quantification. TCRdb reran the public reads through fastp at Q25 and MiXCR, keeping productive beta chains. Every entry covers one CDR3 protein and lists the most common genes and DNA from its rows. This sample comprises roughly 610,000 distinct CDR3 sequences, 10% to 13% of them detected only once. The ten biggest clones cover about 4% of the sample. The source material was PBMCs from the stem cell graft donor, sampled from the stem cell graft. The source is a human donor who donated a stem cell graft to a child with acute myeloid leukemia.

The chain combines TRBV6-2 or TRBV6-3 with TRBJ2-2, with TRBD2 matching over 11 bases. This CDR3 is 20 amino acids long. Germline V gene sequence: CDR1 MNHEY, CDR2 SVGEGT. V trimming: 8 bases; J trimming: 0 bases; junction bases outside the gene matches: 17. The CDR3 is CASLRTSGFPDHSNTGELFF. CDR3 sequence (DNA): TGTGCCAGCCTCCGGACTAGCGGGTTCCCAGACCACTCGAACACCGGGGAGCTGTTTTTT.

This clonotype came up once. This rearrangement joins TRBV27 to TRBJ2-7, with 10 bases aligning to TRBD1. Germline-derived CDR1 and CDR2 are MNHEY and SMNVEV (reference sequence). This CDR3 is 15 amino acids long. Germline trimming cut 2 bases from V and 2 bases from J; bases unmatched to any gene: 3. CDR3 protein: CASSLGTGEPYEQYF. CDR3 coding DNA: TGTGCCAGCAGTTTAGGGACAGGGGAACCCTACGAGCAGTACTTC.

V gene TRBV29-1 combines with J gene TRBJ2-5; D gene unclear. The CDR3 runs 12 residues. V gave up 2 bases and J gave up 5 bases, with 9 bases separating them. CDR1 is SQVTM and CDR2 is ANQGSEA in the germline V gene. The chain's CDR3 is CSVELSAETQYF. The CDR3 nucleotides are TGCAGCGTTGAATTGTCCGCCGAGACCCAGTACTTC. Variable domain in full (rest from reference TRBV29-1 and TRBJ2-5): SAVISQKPSRDICQRGTSLTIQCQVDSQVTMMFWYRQQPGQSLTLIATANQGSEATYESGFVIDKFPISRPNLTFSTLTVSNMSPEDSSIYLCSVELSAETQYFGPGTRLLVL.

V and J are TRBV7-9 and TRBJ2-7; 7 bases match TRBD1. V lost 0 bases, J lost 1 base, and 6 bases stayed unmatched. The CDR3 loop spans 16 amino acids. Germline V lookup: CDR1 SEHNR, CDR2 FQNEAQ (reference sequence). The CDR3 spells CASSLALGQDSYEQYF. The CDR3 nucleotides read TGTGCCAGCAGCTTAGCGCTCGGACAGGATTCCTACGAGCAGTACTTC.

This clonotype was seen more than once but under ten times. The chain has TRBV2 and TRBJ2-7, with unresolved D. CDR1 is SNHLY and CDR2 is FYNNEI in the germline V gene. Between the trimmed V and J ends, which lost 6 bases and 5 bases, there was a span of 5 bases. There are 10 residues in the CDR3. The CDR3 DNA reads as TGTGCCAGCAGGGGCAACGAGCAGTACTTC. It codes for CASRGNEQYF.

This clonotype occurred a few times. This rearrangement joins TRBV20-1 to TRBJ2-7, with a weak D call TRBD2 (5 bases). The CDR3 is made up of 13 amino acids. V was cut by 6 bases and J by 3 bases, with 15 bases left in between. The germline CDR1 and CDR2 sequences are DFQATT and SNEGSKA (reference sequence). CDR3 loop: CSARPGKVYEQYF. CDR3 in DNA: TGCAGTGCGCGCCCGGGGAAGGTCTACGAGCAGTACTTC.

This clonotype was counted at least ten times. The chain recombines TRBV5-1 with TRBJ2-1; possible D gene TRBD1, 6 bases. Germline assignment: CDR1 SGHRS and CDR2 YFSETQ. The CDR3 contains 16 residues. Trimming removed 0 bases at V and 8 bases at J, with 18 bases between. CDR3 sequence (DNA): TGCGCCAGCAGCTTGGCCTTCGCAGGGGTCTTGCATGAGCAGTTCTTC. Its translation is CASSLAFAGVLHEQFF.

The chain carries TRBV6-2 or TRBV6-3 and TRBJ1-1; the D gene is possibly TRBD1 (5 bases). CDR3 size: 13 residues. Trimming removed 6 bases from V and 6 bases from J, with 14 bases in between. CDR1 is MNHEY, CDR2 SVGEGT, per germline. The CDR3 coding sequence is TGTGCCAGCAGACCCATGGGACCTCCTGAAGCTTTCTTT. Residues: CASRPMGPPEAFF.

This clonotype was observed a handful of times. The chain employs TRBV10-3 and TRBJ2-3, with 9 bases identical to TRBD1. The germline V gene has CDR1 ENHRY and CDR2 SYGVKD. The CDR3 loop spans 16 amino acids. V shed 3 bases, J shed 4 bases, and the junction held 8 bases outside the gene matches. The CDR3 protein is CAISDSTGGGSDTQYF. The CDR3 DNA reads as TGTGCCATCAGTGACTCAACAGGGGGCGGCTCAGATACGCAGTATTTT.

The chain employs TRBV11-2 and TRBJ1-1, with D possibly TRBD1 on 5 matching bases. The CDR3 is made up of 16 amino acids. The V gene lost 5 bases and the J gene lost 2 bases, with 18 bases spanning the gap. Germline lookup yields CDR1 SGHAT and CDR2 FQNNGV. The CDR3 sequence is CASSLGGARINTEAFF. The CDR3 DNA is TGTGCCAGCAGCCTCGGTGGGGCCAGGATTAACACTGAAGCTTTCTTT.

The chain links TRBV20-1 to TRBJ1-1, with 8 nucleotides matching TRBD1. The CDR3 runs 12 residues. Germline loops: CDR1 DFQATT, CDR2 SNEGSKA (reference sequence). CDR3 region: CRVQGVNTEAFF. In nucleotides, the CDR3 is TGCAGGGTACAGGGGGTGAACACTGAAGCTTTCTTT.

With respect to this clonotype: This may be a read error: a much more frequent sequence differs by one nucleotide. This rearrangement joins TRBV4-1 to TRBJ2-7; 7 nucleotides align to TRBD2. The germline V gene has CDR1 MGHRA and CDR2 YSYEKL. The CDR3 has 14 residues. After removal of 4 bases from V and 5 bases from J, the junction contained 8 bases not matched to a gene. The CDR3 bases are TGCGCCAGCAGCCGAGAACGGGAGGCCCACGAGCAGTACTTC. The encoded protein is CASSREREAHEQYF.

This clonotype has ten or more counts. V is TRBV29-1 and J is TRBJ1-1, with TRBD1 matching 12 bases. The CDR3 sequence is 15 residues long. V dropped 7 bases and J dropped 5; count of bases not matched to a gene: 11. Germline V lookup: CDR1 SQVTM, CDR2 ANQGSEA. DNA for the CDR3: TGCAGCGCGGGACAGGGGGCGCGAGGGCGGACTGAAGCTTTCTTT. Translated: CSAGQGARGRTEAFF.

This clonotype has only a few counts. At one end, the junction sequence differs from germline, possibly due to a read error. This chain links TRBV4-3 with TRBJ2-1, with TRBD2 identical over 8 bases. CDR3 length: 16 residues. Germline values: CDR1 LGHNA, CDR2 YSLEER. Here the CDR3 reads CASSEEVLAEYNEQFF. The CDR3 bases are TGCGCCAGCAGCGAAGAGGTACTAGCGGAGTACAATGAGCAGTTCTTC.

This clonotype has just a few counts. V usage is TRBV29-1 and J usage is TRBJ2-5; 8 nucleotides match TRBD1. The CDR3 is 12 amino acids. Trimming cost V 6 bases and J 7 bases; bases outside gene matches: 7. CDR1 is SQVTM, CDR2 ANQGSEA, per germline. This CDR3 reads CSVGNQGATQYF. CDR3 bases: TGCAGCGTCGGAAATCAGGGGGCGACCCAGTACTTC.

CDR3 bases: TGTGCCAGCAGCCAAAGGGGGCAGACAGATACGCAGTATTTT. Translation gives CASSQRGQTDTQYF. The chain carries TRBV6-4 and TRBJ2-3; TRBD1 agrees at 7 bases. This CDR3 comprises 14 residues. V trimming: 6 bases; J trimming: 3 bases; junction bases outside the gene matches: 6. Germline assignment: CDR1 MRHNA and CDR2 SNTAGT.

The chain carries TRBV12-3 or TRBV12-4 and TRBJ1-2, with 7 nucleotides matching TRBD1. This CDR3 has 14 amino acids. V gave up 5 bases and J gave up 7 bases; unmatched junction bases: 10. The CDR3 DNA reads TGTGCCAGCAGTCCCGGAACGGGACAGTTTGGCTACACCTTC. It encodes CASSPGTGQFGYTF.

This clonotype has only a few counts. The gene calls are TRBV6-5 and TRBJ2-7, with 8 bases identical to TRBD1. The germline V gene has CDR1 MNHEY and CDR2 SVGAGI. The CDR3 runs to 14 residues. Unmatched junction bases numbered 0, after V lost 0 bases and J lost 2 bases. CDR3 coding DNA: TGTGCCAGCAGTTACTCGACAGGGGCCTACGAGCAGTACTTC. Protein product: CASSYSTGAYEQYF.

V gene TRBV7-3 combines with J gene TRBJ2-3; 14 bases align to TRBD2. This CDR3 region has 19 residues. Trimming took 6 bases from V and 3 from J; bases not matched to a gene: 14. In germline, CDR1 is SGHTA, CDR2 FQGTGA. CDR3 residues: CASSVHKPGLAGVTDTQYF. In DNA, the CDR3 is TGTGCCAGCAGTGTACACAAACCGGGACTAGCGGGGGTAACAGATACGCAGTATTTT.

This clonotype has more than one count but fewer than ten. The V and J genes are TRBV4-1 and TRBJ1-2; tentative D call: TRBD1 (6 bases). The germline gives CDR1 MGHRA, CDR2 YSYEKL. This CDR3 is 15 amino acids long. Trimming left V 0 bases short and J 6 bases short, with 14 bases between. This CDR3 reads CASSQDITGRDGYTF. CDR3 DNA: TGCGCCAGCAGCCAAGATATAACAGGGAGGGATGGCTACACCTTC.

The V call is TRBV14, the J call TRBJ2-1, with TRBD1 as a possible D gene (7 bases). Trimming cost V 4 bases and J 3 bases, with 13 bases left between them. This CDR3 comprises 15 residues. In germline, CDR1 is SGHDN, CDR2 FVKESK. The CDR3 protein is CASSLPGGNYNEQFF. CDR3 nucleotides: TGTGCCAGCAGCCTCCCAGGGGGGAACTACAATGAGCAGTTCTTC.

This rearrangement joins TRBV5-1 to TRBJ2-7; no definite D call. V dropped 4 bases and J dropped 1 base, with 15 bases sitting between them. This CDR3 contains 15 residues. In germline, CDR1 is SGHRS, CDR2 YFSETQ. The CDR3 DNA reads TGCGCCAGCAGCCCGCAGATGCGTTCTTCCTACGAGCAGTACTTC. Translated: CASSPQMRSSYEQYF.

The gene calls are TRBV6-5 and TRBJ2-6, with TRBD1 as a possible D gene (6 bases). Germline CDR1 MNHEY, CDR2 SVGAGI. CDR3 length: 15 residues. V dropped 2 bases and J dropped 4 bases, with 9 bases sitting between them. This CDR3 reads CASSYAGTGANVLTF. The CDR3 DNA follows: TGTGCCAGCAGTTACGCAGGGACAGGGGCCAACGTCCTGACTTTC.

This clonotype has more than one count but fewer than ten. This chain connects TRBV4-2 to TRBJ2-5; tentative D call: TRBD2 (5 bases). The V gene lost 0 bases and the J gene lost 1 base, with 15 bases spanning the gap. CDR1 is LGHNA and CDR2 is YNFKEQ in the germline V gene. The CDR3 is made up of 17 amino acids. DNA of the CDR3: TGTGCCAGCAGCCAAGAGCGGAGCGGAGTACCCCAAGAGACCCAGTACTTC. Protein product: CASSQERSGVPQETQYF.

The chain employs TRBV5-5 and TRBJ2-7, with TRBD2 matching 8 bases. This CDR3 has 13 amino acids. Looked up from germline, CDR1 is SGHKS and CDR2 is YYEKEE (reference sequence). V was pared by 2 bases and J by 5 bases, with 3 bases of the junction left unmatched. DNA for the CDR3: TGTGCCAGCAGCTTAGCGGGAGAGGACGAGCAGTACTTC. Translation: CASSLAGEDEQYF.